These 31 T cell receptor beta chains share one sample of origin, sequenced in a study of blood T cell repertoires in COVID-19. The table came from immunoSEQ multiplex PCR; TCRdb's copy has only in-frame clones and leaves some out. The profile shows about 360,000 clones, 85% to 90% of them singletons. Material: peripheral blood. The source of these receptors is a human donor in a cohort sampled during active COVID-19.

As for this clone: This specimen includes other DNA sequences encoding the same CDR3. This chain links TRBV6-5 with TRBJ2-1; TRBD2 is a possible D gene (6 bases). V lost 5 bases and J lost 0, with 11 bases in between. The CDR3 loop spans 15 amino acids. CDR1 and CDR2 (germline): MNHEY, SVGAGI. The CDR3 nucleotides are TGTGCCAGCAGTCGGGACTTGAGCTCCTACAATGAGCAGTTCTTC. It specifies CASSRDLSSYNEQFF.

V and J are TRBV7-6 and TRBJ1-1, with D possibly TRBD1 on 5 matching bases. There are 17 residues in the CDR3. V shed 2 bases and J shed 0 bases, with 16 bases lying between them. Germline values: CDR1 SGHVS, CDR2 FNYEAQ. The CDR3 loop reads CASSLTGANYLNTEAFF. DNA of the CDR3: TGTGCCAGCAGCTTAACTGGGGCGAACTACCTGAACACTGAAGCTTTCTTT.

The genes are TRBV19 and TRBJ1-1; no clear D gene. V dropped 3 bases and J dropped 5 bases, with 10 bases sitting between them. CDR1 and CDR2 from the germline V gene are LNHDA and SQIVND (reference sequence). CDR3 length: 13 amino acids. DNA of the CDR3: TGTGCCAGTAGTATGGGAGGAGGGACTGAAGCTTTCTTT. This translates into CASSMGGGTEAFF.

In this sample, this clone turned up once. As DNA, the CDR3 is TGCAGCGGGGGAAGCGGATATACGCAGTATTTT. As protein: CSGGSGYTQYF. The rearrangement uses TRBV20-1 and TRBJ2-3; a weak D match, TRBD2 (6 bases). Germline V gene lookup returns CDR1 DFQATT and CDR2 SNEGSKA (reference sequence). The CDR3 sequence is 11 residues long.

DNA of the CDR3: TGTGCCAGCAGCCACCCCCTCCGGTCGTACGAGCAGTACTTC. It yields the protein CASSHPLRSYEQYF. J is TRBJ2-7 and V is TRBV3-1 (or the pseudogene TRBV3-2); D gene ambiguous. CDR1 and CDR2 (germline): LGHDT, YNNKEL (reference sequence). The CDR3 totals 14 residues. V lost 3 bases, J lost 4 bases, and 13 bases lay in between.

J is TRBJ2-2 and V is TRBV7-2; 8 positions agree with TRBD1. The CDR3 length is 14 residues. CDR1 SGHTA and CDR2 FQGNSA come from the germline V gene. The V and J ends lost 5 bases and 3 bases, in that order; junction bases with no gene match: 2. CDR3 DNA: TGTGCCAGCAGCATACAGGGGGACACCGGGGAGCTGTTTTTT. Encoded protein: CASSIQGDTGELFF.

V and J are TRBV19 and TRBJ2-6; D remains ambiguous. Trimming left V 5 bases short and J 0 bases short, with 11 bases between. There are 16 residues in the CDR3. The germline V gene encodes CDR1 LNHDA and CDR2 SQIVND (reference sequence). CDR3 bases: TGTGCCAGTAGTCGACACGTCTCCTCTGGGGCCAACGTCCTGACTTTC. This encodes CASSRHVSSGANVLTF.

The chain is built from TRBV5-1 and TRBJ2-5, with D maybe TRBD2 (7 bases). Germline loops: CDR1 SGHRS, CDR2 YFSETQ. The CDR3 totals 15 residues. Trimming stripped 9 bases from V and 2 bases from J, with 20 bases between. CDR3 region: CATTGGADRQETQYF. For the CDR3, the DNA is TGCGCCACCACTGGGGGGGCAGACCGTCAAGAGACCCAGTACTTC.

CDR3 nucleotide sequence: TGTGCCTGGAGTGTACGAGGGGCAGGGGGCGAAAAACTGTTTTTT. Translation gives CAWSVRGAGGEKLFF. The V gene is TRBV30, the J gene TRBJ1-4, with TRBD1 matching over 8 bases. CDR3 length: 15 residues. Germline CDR1 GTSNPN, CDR2 SVGIG (reference sequence). The V gene end was trimmed by 0 bases and the J gene end by 8 bases; junction bases not matched to a gene: 8. The whole variable domain, filled in from reference TRBV30 and TRBJ1-4, reads SQTIHQWPATLVQPVGSPLSLECTVEGTSNPNLYWYRQAAGRGLQLLFYSVGIGQISSEVPQNLSASRPQDRQFILSSKKLLLSDSGFYLCAWSVRGAGGEKLFFGSGTQLSVL.

This clone was observed a single time. This rearrangement joins TRBV30 to TRBJ2-3; a possible D gene is TRBD1 (5 bases). V was shortened by 2 bases and J by 1 base, with 13 bases between the two germline ends. This CDR3 has 15 residues. Germline CDR1 and CDR2: GTSNPN and SVGIG (reference sequence). CDR3: CAWSSHTGGTDTQYF. In DNA form, the CDR3 reads TGTGCCTGGAGTTCACATACAGGAGGCACAGATACGCAGTATTTT.

The count of this clone is one. CDR3 protein: CAWSMAGVNGYTF. The CDR3, as DNA: TGTGCCTGGAGCATGGCAGGGGTGAATGGCTACACCTTC. V usage is TRBV30 and J usage is TRBJ1-2, with D maybe TRBD1 (6 bases). The V and J ends lost 3 bases and 6 bases respectively, with 14 bases between them. Germline V gene data show CDR1 as GTSNPN and CDR2 as SVGIG (reference sequence). The CDR3 has 13 amino acids. The complete variable domain, with remaining parts taken from reference TRBV30 and TRBJ1-2, reads SQTIHQWPATLVQPVGSPLSLECTVEGTSNPNLYWYRQAAGRGLQLLFYSVGIGQISSEVPQNLSASRPQDRQFILSSKKLLLSDSGFYLCAWSMAGVNGYTFGSGTRLTVV.

The gene calls are TRBV27 and TRBJ1-2; 9 bases are shared with TRBD1. CDR3 length equals 15 residues. The germline V gene encodes CDR1 MNHEY and CDR2 SMNVEV (reference sequence). With 6 bases clipped from V and 5 bases from J, the junction kept 10 bases outside the gene matches. CDR3 loop: CASSSIGQGTYGYTF. The CDR3 bases are TGTGCCAGCAGCTCGATCGGACAGGGGACATATGGCTACACCTTC.

This clone was recorded a few times. This chain uses TRBV6-6 with TRBJ1-3, with 8 bases lining up with TRBD1. Germline trimming cut 7 bases from V and 6 bases from J; bases unmatched to any gene: 14. Germline V gives CDR1 MNHNY, CDR2 SVGAGI (reference sequence). CDR3 length: 16 residues. The CDR3, as DNA: TGTGCCAGCAAAGGGGGACAGGAAATAGGCCAAAACACCATATATTTT. It encodes CASKGGQEIGQNTIYF.

The rearrangement joins TRBV7-9 to TRBJ2-4; a possible D gene is TRBD2 (6 bases). The CDR3 is 18 residues long. V gave up 5 bases and J gave up 1 base, with 21 bases separating them. The germline V gene has CDR1 SEHNR and CDR2 FQNEAQ (reference sequence). For the CDR3, the DNA is TGTGCCAGCAGCCCACATCCGGGGAGGATGCAGGCCAAAAACATTCAGTACTTC. As protein: CASSPHPGRMQAKNIQYF.

A word on this clone: Within the sample, other DNA sequences also encode this same CDR3. CDR3 nucleotide sequence: TGCAGCGTTGGGACAGGGAGCTCCTACGAGCAGTACTTC. It encodes CSVGTGSSYEQYF. The chain couples TRBV29-1 to TRBJ2-7; TRBD1 agrees at 8 bases. The CDR3 spans 13 residues. Germline V CDR1 and CDR2: SQVTM, ANQGSEA. The V gene end was trimmed by 4 bases and the J gene end by 0 bases; junction bases not matched to a gene: 2.

A word on this clone: At one end the junction does not follow the germline gene, possibly because of a read error. The chain carries TRBV7-2 and TRBJ2-1; 8 positions match TRBD2. CDR1 and CDR2 (germline): SGHTA, FQGNSA. The CDR3 length is 13 residues. Written as DNA, the CDR3 is TGTGCCAGCAGCTTACTAACTAGCGGCCCGTTGATCTTC. Amino acids: CASSLLTSGPLIF.

This chain uses TRBV4-1 with TRBJ1-4, with D possibly TRBD1 on 5 matching bases. Per the germline V gene, CDR1 is MGHRA and CDR2 is YSYEKL. The CDR3 contains 16 residues. Deletions cut 1 base from V and 3 bases from J, with 12 bases between. CDR3: CASSQGMGLANEKLFF. The CDR3 nucleotides read TGCGCCAGCAGCCAAGGGATGGGGCTAGCTAATGAAAAACTGTTTTTT.

The rearrangement joins TRBV11-2 to TRBJ2-1; 11 nucleotides match TRBD2. The CDR3 consists of 15 residues. The germline CDR1 and CDR2 sequences are SGHAT and FQNNGV. Germline trimming cut 5 bases from V and 10 bases from J; bases unmatched to any gene: 10. This chain's CDR3 is CASSPLAGGFGEQFF. In nucleotides, the CDR3 is TGTGCCAGCAGCCCTCTAGCGGGAGGCTTCGGGGAGCAGTTCTTC.

The J gene is TRBJ2-3, the V gene TRBV4-2; 9 bases agree with TRBD2. Germline V gene sequence: CDR1 LGHNA, CDR2 YNFKEQ. With 2 bases clipped from V and 3 bases from J, the junction kept 9 bases outside the gene matches. The CDR3 is 17 residues long. The DNA for the CDR3 is TGTGCCAGCAGCCAATACCCTAGCGGGGATGCTACAGATACGCAGTATTTT. Amino acid sequence: CASSQYPSGDATDTQYF.

This chain links TRBV11-2 with TRBJ2-1, with 7 bases aligning to TRBD2. V lost 3 bases and J lost 4; bases outside the gene matches: 6. The CDR3 is 15 residues long. Germline CDR1 and CDR2: SGHAT and FQNNGV. The CDR3 here is CASSFSAGLYNEQFF. CDR3 DNA: TGTGCCAGCAGCTTCTCAGCGGGACTTTACAATGAGCAGTTCTTC. The variable domain in full, completed from reference TRBV11-2 and TRBJ2-1, reads EAGVAQSPRYKIIEKRQSVAFWCNPISGHATLYWYQQILGQGPKLLIQFQNNGVVDDSQLPKDRFSAERLKGVDSTLKIQPAKLEDSAVYLCASSFSAGLYNEQFFGPGTRLTVL.

V and J are TRBV11-2 and TRBJ2-7, with D maybe TRBD1 (6 bases). CDR1 is SGHAT and CDR2 is FQNNGV in the germline V gene. This CDR3 has 13 amino acids. Trimming shortened V by 3 bases and J by 3 bases, and 9 bases separated the two germline ends. The CDR3 sequence: CASSLDSFYEQYF. The CDR3 DNA reads as TGTGCCAGCAGCTTGGACAGCTTCTACGAGCAGTACTTC. Full variable domain (outside the CDR3, taken from reference TRBV11-2 and TRBJ2-7): EAGVAQSPRYKIIEKRQSVAFWCNPISGHATLYWYQQILGQGPKLLIQFQNNGVVDDSQLPKDRFSAERLKGVDSTLKIQPAKLEDSAVYLCASSLDSFYEQYFGPGTRLTVT.

This clone was detected only once. The chain carries TRBV18 and TRBJ2-2; a possible D gene is TRBD2 (5 bases). Trimming pared 2 bases from V and 5 bases from J, leaving 12 bases between. The CDR3 covers 15 residues. CDR1 is KGHSH, CDR2 LQKENI, per germline. The CDR3: CASSPRAPGTGELFF. Here the CDR3 DNA reads TGTGCCAGCTCACCAAGGGCTCCGGGGACCGGGGAGCTGTTTTTT.

CDR3 residues: CASKRVNTGELFF. CDR3 DNA sequence: TGTGCCAGCAAACGGGTGAACACCGGGGAGCTGTTTTTT. The chain carries TRBV13 and TRBJ2-2, with D unresolved. The germline V gene has CDR1 PRHDT and CDR2 FYEKMQ (reference sequence). This CDR3 contains 13 residues. V was pared by 7 bases and J by 1 base, with 7 bases between.

The chain uses TRBV6-6 and TRBJ2-1; a possible D gene is TRBD2 (6 bases). V was shortened by 2 bases and J by 9 bases, with 17 bases between the two germline ends. The CDR3 spans 15 residues. The germline V gene has CDR1 MNHNY and CDR2 SVGAGI (reference sequence). The DNA for the CDR3 is TGTGCCAGCAGTTACCCGGCGGGAAGGATAAGTGAGCAGTTCTTC. This codes for CASSYPAGRISEQFF.

This rearrangement joins TRBV5-1 to TRBJ1-1, with a weak D call TRBD1 (6 bases). The germline V and J ends were trimmed by 0 bases and 0 bases, with 6 bases remaining between them. This CDR3 is built from 14 residues. Germline values: CDR1 SGHRS, CDR2 YFSETQ. For the CDR3, the DNA is TGCGCCAGCAGCTTGGGGACAGTGAACACTGAAGCTTTCTTT. Its translation: CASSLGTVNTEAFF.

This clone was counted a single time. The chain carries TRBV28 and TRBJ1-2; possible D gene TRBD1, 5 bases. The CDR3 sequence is 16 residues long. Trimming removed 5 bases from V and 4 bases from J, with 20 bases in between. Germline loops: CDR1 MDHEN, CDR2 SYDVKM. CDR3 bases: TGTGCCAGCAGTCCGGACGCCGCAGGGTTTGGCTATGGCTACACCTTC. Translating gives CASSPDAAGFGYGYTF.

The chain recombines TRBV7-9 with TRBJ2-3; D unclear. V lost 1 base to trimming and J lost 11 bases, with 10 bases between them. The length of the CDR3 is 12 residues. Germline V CDR1 and CDR2: SEHNR, FQNEAQ (reference sequence). The CDR3 region has the DNA TGTGCCAGCAGCTTAGAAGCTTCTGGGCAGTATTTT. Protein product: CASSLEASGQYF.

This chain connects TRBV5-1 to TRBJ2-1, with 11 bases fitting TRBD2. Trimming at V came to 4 bases and at J to 3 bases, leaving 3 bases not matched to a gene. Germline values: CDR1 SGHRS, CDR2 YFSETQ. This CDR3 has 15 residues. Here the CDR3 DNA reads TGCGCCAGCAGCGTGGGACTAGCGGTCTACAATGAGCAGTTCTTC. Translating gives CASSVGLAVYNEQFF. The variable domain in full, completed from reference TRBV5-1 and TRBJ2-1, reads KAGVTQTPRYLIKTRGQQVTLSCSPISGHRSVSWYQQTPGQGLQFLFEYFSETQRNKGNFPGRFSGRQFSNSRSEMNVSTLELGDSALYLCASSVGLAVYNEQFFGPGTRLTVL.

Remarks on this clone: Other DNA variants within this sample encode the same CDR3. The gene calls are TRBV9 and TRBJ2-1; no firm D call. The germline V gene has CDR1 SGDLS and CDR2 YYNGEE. The CDR3 runs to 13 residues. The ends were cut back, 2 bases at V and 5 bases at J, with 8 bases in the middle. For the CDR3, the DNA is TGTGCCAGCAGCGTTGGCGGTGACAATGAGCAGTTCTTC. This translates into CASSVGGDNEQFF.

This chain connects TRBV2 to TRBJ1-5, with unresolved D. Germline V gene sequence: CDR1 SNHLY, CDR2 FYNNEI. Trimming cost V 5 bases and J 5 bases, with 7 bases left between them. The CDR3 is 12 residues long. The CDR3 reads CASSFEDQPQHF. DNA of the CDR3: TGTGCCAGCAGTTTTGAGGATCAGCCCCAGCATTTT.

The chain's CDR3 is CASSGQGLREAFF. The CDR3 DNA reads TGTGCCAGCAGTGGACAGGGGTTACGGGAAGCTTTCTTT. This chain links TRBV12-3 or TRBV12-4 with TRBJ1-1; 9 bases map to TRBD1. The CDR3 length is 13 residues. V was pared by 5 bases and J by 8 bases, with 6 bases of the junction left unmatched.